These 9 T cell receptor beta chains share one sample of origin, sequenced in a study of metastatic and nonmetastatic thyroid tumors. TCRdb re-called clones from the PCR reads using MiXCR. The sample gives around 25,000 clones, about 15% of which show up once; about 3.3% is in the top ten. All patients reached thyroid surgery having received no treatment beforehand. Sequencing used blood. The receptors derive from a female donor with papillary thyroid cancer or a benign thyroid nodule (not recorded which). Some clones in this sample may be carry-over from other donors' samples.

By share, this clone counts as medium-sized (0.01 to 0.1%). The J gene is TRBJ1-3, the V gene TRBV28, with TRBD1 matching 11 bases. CDR3 length: 17 residues. Looked up from germline, CDR1 is MDHEN and CDR2 is SYDVKM. V was clipped by 6 bases and J by 4 bases; unmatched bases: 11. The CDR3 DNA reads as TGTGCCAGCAGCAGATTCGGACAGGGGGCGGTGGGAAACACCATATATTTT. Translation: CASSRFGQGAVGNTIYF.

The table lists this clone with many counts. The J gene is TRBJ2-1, the V gene TRBV6-2 or TRBV6-3; no firm D call. CDR1 and CDR2 (germline): MNHEY, SVGEGT. V was pared by 6 bases and J by 5 bases, with 11 bases between. The CDR3 is made up of 13 amino acids. The CDR3 loop reads CASRHLVDNEQFF. The CDR3 DNA reads TGTGCCAGCAGGCATTTGGTAGACAATGAGCAGTTCTTC.

This rearrangement joins TRBV7-9 to TRBJ2-7; D is ambiguous. There are 12 residues in the CDR3. V lost 9 bases, J lost 0 bases, and 9 bases lay in between. From germline, CDR1 is SEHNR and CDR2 FQNEAQ (reference sequence). CDR3 region: CARSRSSYEQYF. The CDR3 DNA sequence: TGTGCCAGAAGCAGGAGCTCCTACGAGCAGTACTTC. The full variable domain, its missing parts supplied by reference TRBV7-9 and TRBJ2-7, is DTGVSQNPRHKITKRGQNVTFRCDPISEHNRLYWYRQTLGQGPEFLTYFQNEAQLEKSRLLSDRFSAERPKGSFSTLEIQRTEQGDSAMYLCARSRSSYEQYFGPGTRLTVT.

This clone turned up a few times. The CDR3 DNA is TGTGCCAGCATCCCCGGGAGGAGCAATCAGCCCCAGCATTTT. Translated, it gives CASIPGRSNQPQHF. This chain uses TRBV6-1 with TRBJ1-5; the D is unclear. This CDR3 comprises 14 residues. Trimming shortened V by 7 bases and J by 1 base, and 11 bases separated the two germline ends. Germline V gives CDR1 MNHNS, CDR2 SASEGT.

This chain uses TRBV11-2 with TRBJ1-6; 10 bases are a match to TRBD1. This CDR3 comprises 19 residues. CDR1 SGHAT and CDR2 FQNNGV come from the germline V gene. Trimming at V came to 5 bases and at J to 2 bases, leaving 12 bases not matched to a gene. The CDR3 loop is CASSPSRGQGSTYNSPLHF. The CDR3 DNA follows: TGTGCCAGCAGCCCGAGTCGGGGACAGGGGAGCACCTATAATTCACCCCTCCACTTT.

The chain joins TRBV6-1 to TRBJ1-6, with TRBD1 matching 7 bases. The V segment lost 9 bases and the J segment 2 bases; nucleotides outside the gene matches: 7. CDR1 is MNHNS and CDR2 is SASEGT in the germline V gene. This CDR3 comprises 15 residues. CDR3 in amino acids: CARSSGTAYNSPLHF. Here the CDR3 DNA reads TGTGCCAGAAGTTCCGGGACAGCCTATAATTCACCCCTCCACTTT.

This chain links TRBV19 with TRBJ1-6; D is possibly TRBD1 (5 bases). Germline V gene lookup returns CDR1 LNHDA and CDR2 SQIVND (reference sequence). The CDR3 is 16 residues long. V dropped 3 bases and J dropped 9 bases, with 18 bases sitting between them. CDR3 sequence reads: CASSIGAQASGSPLHF. The CDR3 coding sequence is TGTGCCAGTAGTATTGGGGCACAGGCCTCGGGTTCACCCCTCCACTTT. Combining the CDR3 with reference TRBV19 and TRBJ1-6 gives the whole variable domain DGGITQSPKYLFRKEGQNVTLSCEQNLNHDAMYWYRQDPGQGLRLIYYSQIVNDFQKGDIAEGYSVSREKKESFPLTVTSAQKNPTAFYLCASSIGAQASGSPLHFGNGTRLTVT.

This clone was counted many times. This rearrangement joins TRBV6-4 to TRBJ2-5, with D possibly matching TRBD2 (7 bases). The V end lost 5 bases, the J end lost 3 bases, and 19 bases lay between the germline ends. Germline loops: CDR1 MRHNA, CDR2 SNTAGT. The CDR3 contains 16 residues. The CDR3 loop reads CASSKNNLGGEETQYF. CDR3 sequence (DNA): TGTGCCAGCAGTAAAAACAACCTAGGGGGGGAAGAGACCCAGTACTTC.

This clone showed up just a few times. The chain carries TRBV6-1 and TRBJ1-2, with TRBD1 as a possible D gene (5 bases). The germline V gene encodes CDR1 MNHNS and CDR2 SASEGT. V was trimmed by 7 bases and J by 4 bases, leaving 19 bases between them. The CDR3 is made up of 15 amino acids. The CDR3 DNA sequence: TGTGCCAGCAAGGTCGGGGGTAATCCGGCCTATGGCTACACCTTC. Protein: CASKVGGNPAYGYTF.